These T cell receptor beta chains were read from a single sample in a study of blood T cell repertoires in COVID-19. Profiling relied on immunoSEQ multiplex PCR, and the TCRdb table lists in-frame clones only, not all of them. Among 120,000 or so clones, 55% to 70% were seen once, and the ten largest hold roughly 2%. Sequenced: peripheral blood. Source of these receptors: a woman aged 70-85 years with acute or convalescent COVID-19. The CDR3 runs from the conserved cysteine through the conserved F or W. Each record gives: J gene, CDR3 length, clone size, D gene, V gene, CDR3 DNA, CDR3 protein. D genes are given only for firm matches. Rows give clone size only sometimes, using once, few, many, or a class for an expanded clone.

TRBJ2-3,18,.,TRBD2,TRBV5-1,TGCGCCAGCAGCTTCATTGCGGGAGCTACACCTAGCACAGATACGCAGTATTTT,CASSFIAGATPSTDTQYF
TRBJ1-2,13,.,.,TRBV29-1,TGCAGCGTTTCGGGGGGTACTAACTATGGCTACACCTTC,CSVSGGTNYGYTF
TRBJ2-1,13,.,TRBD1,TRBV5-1,TGCGCCAGTAGAGGAACAGGGGGCAATGAGCAGTTCTTC,CASRGTGGNEQFF
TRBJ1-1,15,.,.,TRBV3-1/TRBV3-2,TGTGCCAGCAGCCAGAGGGGGGGGCCGAACACTGAAGCTTTCTTT,CASSQRGGPNTEAFF
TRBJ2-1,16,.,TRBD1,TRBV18,TGTGCCAGCTCACCACCGATAGCGACAGGGGGTAATGAGCAGTTCTTC,CASSPPIATGGNEQFF
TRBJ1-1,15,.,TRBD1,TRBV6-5,TGTGCCAGTGGAAAAGCCGGGACAGGGGGCACTGAAGCTTTCTTT,CASGKAGTGGTEAFF
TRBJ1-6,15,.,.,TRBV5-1,TGCGCCAGCAGCTTGAGCACAGTTGGAAATTCACCCCTCCACTTT,CASSLSTVGNSPLHF
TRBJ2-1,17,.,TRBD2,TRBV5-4,TGTGCCAGCAGCTCCCGACTAGCGGGGGGTTCTTACAATGAGCAGTTCTTC,CASSSRLAGGSYNEQFF
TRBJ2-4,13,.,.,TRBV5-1,TGCGCCTCGACGGACGGCCGGGGAAACATTCAGTACTTC,CASTDGRGNIQYF
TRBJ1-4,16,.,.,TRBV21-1,TGTGCCAGCAGTCCAGGCCAGGACATCAGACGGGAAAAACTGTTTTTT,CASSPGQDIRREKLFF
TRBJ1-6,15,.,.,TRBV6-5,TGTGCCAGCAGTTACTCGGGGGCGCCCAGTTCACCCCTCCACTTT,CASSYSGAPSSPLHF
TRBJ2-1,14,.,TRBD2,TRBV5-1,TGCGCCACCCGACTGAGCGGGGGCCCCAATGAGCAGTTCTTC,CATRLSGGPNEQFF
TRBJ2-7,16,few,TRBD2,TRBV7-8,TGTGCCAGCAGCTTGGGGCCCAGGAGGGAGGGCTACGAGCAGTACTTC,CASSLGPRREGYEQYF
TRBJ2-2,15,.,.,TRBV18,TGTGCCAGCTCACCAAACCAGGATTCAACCGGGGAGCTGTTTTTT,CASSPNQDSTGELFF
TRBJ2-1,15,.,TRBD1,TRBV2,TGTGCCAGCAGGGAACAGGGGAGCTCCTACAATGAGCAGTTCTTC,CASREQGSSYNEQFF
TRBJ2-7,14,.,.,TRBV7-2,TGTGCCAGCAGCTTAGCAATGGGGCAGTACGAGCAGTACTTC,CASSLAMGQYEQYF
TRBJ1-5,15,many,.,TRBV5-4,TGTGCCAGCAGCTTCGGGGGAGGTAGCAATCAGCCCCAGCATTTT,CASSFGGGSNQPQHF